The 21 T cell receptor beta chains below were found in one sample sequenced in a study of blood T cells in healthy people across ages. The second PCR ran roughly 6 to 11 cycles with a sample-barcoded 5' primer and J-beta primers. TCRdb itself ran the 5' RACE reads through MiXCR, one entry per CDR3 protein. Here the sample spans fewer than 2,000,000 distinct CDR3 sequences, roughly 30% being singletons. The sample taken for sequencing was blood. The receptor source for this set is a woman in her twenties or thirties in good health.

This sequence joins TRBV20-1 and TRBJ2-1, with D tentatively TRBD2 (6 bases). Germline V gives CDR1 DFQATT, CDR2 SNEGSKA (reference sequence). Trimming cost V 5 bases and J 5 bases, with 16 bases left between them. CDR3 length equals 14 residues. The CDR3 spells CSAGTSRIDNEQFF. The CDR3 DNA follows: TGCAGTGCTGGAACTAGCAGAATCGACAATGAGCAGTTCTTC.

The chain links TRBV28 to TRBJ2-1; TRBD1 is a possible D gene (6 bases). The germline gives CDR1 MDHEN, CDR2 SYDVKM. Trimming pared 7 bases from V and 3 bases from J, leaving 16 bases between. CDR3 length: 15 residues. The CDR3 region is CASIPGTLGYNEQFF. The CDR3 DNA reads TGTGCCAGCATTCCCGGGACATTGGGCTACAATGAGCAGTTCTTC.

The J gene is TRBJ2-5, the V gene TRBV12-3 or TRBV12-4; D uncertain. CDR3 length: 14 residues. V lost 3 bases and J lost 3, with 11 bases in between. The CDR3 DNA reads TGTGCCAGCAGTTTCTCTGGCGGAGAAGAGACCCAGTACTTC. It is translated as CASSFSGGEETQYF.

The CDR3 bases are TGTGCCAGCAGTCCACAACAGGGGAGGAAGAAGGCTTTCTTT. Amino acids: CASSPQQGRKKAFF. The chain couples TRBV25-1 to TRBJ1-1, with 7 bases lining up with TRBD1. Trimming cost V 5 bases and J 11 bases; bases outside gene matches: 14. Germline CDR1 is MGHDK and CDR2 is SYGVNS. The CDR3 contains 14 residues.

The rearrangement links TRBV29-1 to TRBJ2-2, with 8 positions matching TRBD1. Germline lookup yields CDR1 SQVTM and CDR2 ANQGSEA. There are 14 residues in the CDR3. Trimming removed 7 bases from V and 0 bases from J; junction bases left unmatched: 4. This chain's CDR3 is CSARQGTNTGELFF. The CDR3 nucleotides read TGCAGCGCACGACAGGGGACGAACACCGGGGAGCTGTTTTTT.

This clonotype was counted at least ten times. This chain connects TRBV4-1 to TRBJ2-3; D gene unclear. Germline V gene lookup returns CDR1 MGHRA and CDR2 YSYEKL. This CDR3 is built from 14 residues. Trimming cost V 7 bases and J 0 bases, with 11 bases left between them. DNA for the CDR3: TGCGCCAGCATGCTAGACCCTAGCACAGATACGCAGTATTTT. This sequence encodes CASMLDPSTDTQYF.

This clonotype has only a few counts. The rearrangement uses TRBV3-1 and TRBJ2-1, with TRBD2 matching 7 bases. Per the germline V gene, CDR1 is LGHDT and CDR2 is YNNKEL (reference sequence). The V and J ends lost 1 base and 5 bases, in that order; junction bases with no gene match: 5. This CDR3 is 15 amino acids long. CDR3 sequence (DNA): TGTGCCAGCAGCCAAGTTGGGGGGGACCACAATGAGCAGTTCTTC. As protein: CASSQVGGDHNEQFF.

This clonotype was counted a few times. This chain's CDR3 is CASSLRSEGGRSYEQYF. DNA for the CDR3: TGTGCCAGCAGTTTACGGTCTGAGGGCGGGAGGTCCTACGAGCAGTACTTC. The chain couples TRBV27 to TRBJ2-7; 8 bases line up with TRBD2. The CDR3 has 17 residues. From germline, CDR1 is MNHEY and CDR2 SMNVEV (reference sequence). Trimming at V came to 2 bases and at J to 1 base, leaving 10 bases not matched to a gene.

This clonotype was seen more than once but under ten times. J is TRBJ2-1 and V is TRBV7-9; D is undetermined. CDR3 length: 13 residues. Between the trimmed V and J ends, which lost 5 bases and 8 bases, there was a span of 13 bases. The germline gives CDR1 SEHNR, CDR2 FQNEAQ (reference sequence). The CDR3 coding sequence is TGTGCCAGCAGCCAAGGCGGTTTCCATGAGCAGTTCTTC. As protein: CASSQGGFHEQFF.

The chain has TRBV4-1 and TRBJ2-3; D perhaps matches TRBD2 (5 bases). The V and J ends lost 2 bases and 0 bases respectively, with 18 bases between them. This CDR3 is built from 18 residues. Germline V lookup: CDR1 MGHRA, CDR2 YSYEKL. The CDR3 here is CASSQNLWTEASTDTQYF. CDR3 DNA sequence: TGCGCCAGCAGCCAAAATTTATGGACGGAGGCTAGCACAGATACGCAGTATTTT.

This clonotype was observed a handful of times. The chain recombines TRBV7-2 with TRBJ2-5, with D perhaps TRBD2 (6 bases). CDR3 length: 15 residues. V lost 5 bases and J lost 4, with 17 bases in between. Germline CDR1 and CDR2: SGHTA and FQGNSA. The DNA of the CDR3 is TGTGCCAGCAGCCTACCGGGAGCCCTCGGAGAGACCCAGTACTTC. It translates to CASSLPGALGETQYF.

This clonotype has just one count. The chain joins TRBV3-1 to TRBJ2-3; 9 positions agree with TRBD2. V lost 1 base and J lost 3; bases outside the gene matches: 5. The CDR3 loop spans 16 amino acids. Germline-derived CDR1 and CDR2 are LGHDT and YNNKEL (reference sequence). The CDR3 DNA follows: TGTGCCAGCAGCCAAGGATGGAGCGGGGGGACAGATACGCAGTATTTT. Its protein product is CASSQGWSGGTDTQYF.

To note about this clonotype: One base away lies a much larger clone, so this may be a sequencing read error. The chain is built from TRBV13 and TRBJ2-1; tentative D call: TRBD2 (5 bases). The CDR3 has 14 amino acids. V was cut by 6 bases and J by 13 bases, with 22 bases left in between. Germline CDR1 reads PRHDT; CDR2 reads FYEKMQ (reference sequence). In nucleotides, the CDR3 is TGTGCCAGCAGTCCCCCGGGGAGACAAGAGACCCAGTTCTTC. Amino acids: CASSPPGRQETQFF.

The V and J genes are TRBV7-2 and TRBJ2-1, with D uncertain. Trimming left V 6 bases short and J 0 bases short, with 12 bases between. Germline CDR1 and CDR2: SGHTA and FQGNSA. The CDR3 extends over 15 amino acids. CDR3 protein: CASRQTQSSYNEQFF. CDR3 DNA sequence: TGTGCCAGCAGACAGACGCAGAGCTCCTACAATGAGCAGTTCTTC.

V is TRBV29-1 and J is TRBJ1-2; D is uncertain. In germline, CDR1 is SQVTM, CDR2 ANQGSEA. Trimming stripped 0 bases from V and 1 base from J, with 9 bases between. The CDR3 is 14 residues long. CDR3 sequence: CSVEDLGNNYGYTF. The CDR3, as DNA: TGCAGCGTTGAAGATCTAGGGAATAACTATGGCTACACCTTC.

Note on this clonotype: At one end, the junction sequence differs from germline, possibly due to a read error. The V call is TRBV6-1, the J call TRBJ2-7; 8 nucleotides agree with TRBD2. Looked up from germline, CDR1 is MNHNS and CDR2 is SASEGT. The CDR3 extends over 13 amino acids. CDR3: CTSSRGGGYEQYF. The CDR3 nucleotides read TGTACCAGCAGTCGGGGGGGCGGCTACGAGCAGTACTTC.

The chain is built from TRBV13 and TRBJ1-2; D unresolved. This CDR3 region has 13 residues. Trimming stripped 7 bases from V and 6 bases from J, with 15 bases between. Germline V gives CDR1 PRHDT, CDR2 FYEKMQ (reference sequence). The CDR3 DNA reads TGTGCCAGCACCCTGGGAGGTAGGGATGGCTACACCTTC. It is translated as CASTLGGRDGYTF.

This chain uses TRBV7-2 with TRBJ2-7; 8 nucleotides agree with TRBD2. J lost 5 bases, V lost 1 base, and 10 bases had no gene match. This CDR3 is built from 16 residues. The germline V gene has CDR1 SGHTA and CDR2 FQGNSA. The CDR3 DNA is TGTGCCAGCAGCTTAGGTGGCGAGCGGGAGCTTGACGAGCAGTACTTC. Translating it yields CASSLGGERELDEQYF.

The CDR3 sequence is CASSGGFPSPLHF. The CDR3 nucleotides are TGTGCCAGCAGCGGAGGGTTTCCTTCACCCCTCCACTTT. The chain employs TRBV9 and TRBJ1-6, with D uncertain. Trimming left V 3 bases short and J 9 bases short, with 10 bases between. This CDR3 spans 13 amino acids. Germline CDR1 is SGDLS and CDR2 is YYNGEE. The entire variable domain, with the rest obtained from reference TRBV9 and TRBJ1-6, is as follows: DSGVTQTPKHLITATGQRVTLRCSPRSGDLSVYWYQQSLDQGLQFLIQYYNGEERAKGNILERFSAQQFPDLHSELNLSSLELGDSALYFCASSGGFPSPLHFGNGTRLTVT.

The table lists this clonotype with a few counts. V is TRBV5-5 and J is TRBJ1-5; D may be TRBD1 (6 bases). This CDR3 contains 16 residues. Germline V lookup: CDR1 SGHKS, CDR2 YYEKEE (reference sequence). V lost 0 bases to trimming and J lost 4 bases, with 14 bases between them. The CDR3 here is CASSLAIWTANQPQHF. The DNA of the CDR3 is TGTGCCAGCAGCTTGGCCATTTGGACAGCGAATCAGCCCCAGCATTTT.

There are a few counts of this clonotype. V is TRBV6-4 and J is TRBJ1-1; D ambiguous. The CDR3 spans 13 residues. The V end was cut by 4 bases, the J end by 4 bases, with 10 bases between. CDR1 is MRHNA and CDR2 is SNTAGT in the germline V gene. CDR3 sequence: CASSASGTTEAFF. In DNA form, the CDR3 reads TGTGCCAGCAGTGCTTCAGGAACCACTGAAGCTTTCTTT.